These T cell receptor beta chains were read from a single sample in a study of human T cells and chemical hapten exposure. From the RACE reads, TCRdb called clonotypes with MiXCR, one entry per CDR3 protein. The sample shows about 80,000 distinct CDR3 sequences, under 13% of them seen only once. The material was whole blood, obtained in connection with sensitization to the hapten diphenylcyclopropenone (DPC). These receptors originate from a woman in her fifties or sixties with alopecia areata. Some clones in this sample may be carry-over from other donors' samples. The CDR3 runs from the conserved cysteine through the conserved F or W. The order of the fields is clone size, J gene, V gene, D gene, CDR3 DNA, CDR3 protein. A D gene is named only where the DNA matches it firmly. Size tells how often a clone was seen (once, few, many) or the class of an expanded clone, and some rows leave it out.

few,TRBJ1-5,TRBV29-1,-,TGCAGCGTTCGGGACGGGAATCAGCCCCAGCATTTT,CSVRDGNQPQHF
-,TRBJ2-3,TRBV30,-,TGTGCCTGGAGTGCCATTAGCACAGATACGCAGTATTTT,CAWSAISTDTQYF
many,TRBJ1-3,TRBV10-3,-,TGTGCCATCAGTGAGAGGGGTAGCAGCTCTGGAAACACCATATATTTT,CAISERGSSSGNTIYF
few,TRBJ2-1,TRBV18,TRBD2,TGTGCCAGCTCACCACCCGCGGGAGGGCCGCATGAGCAGTTCTTC,CASSPPAGGPHEQFF
few,TRBJ2-7,TRBV20-1,-,TGCAGTGCTCCCTCTACAGGGACCTACGAGCAGTACTTC,CSAPSTGTYEQYF
few,TRBJ1-1,TRBV29-1,TRBD1,TGCAGCGGAAGATCGACAGGGGTCCCCAGAGAAGCTTTCTTT,CSGRSTGVPREAFF
many,TRBJ2-7,TRBV7-9,TRBD2,TGTGCCAGCAGCCGGACTAGCGGAACCTACGAGCAGTACTTC,CASSRTSGTYEQYF
few,TRBJ1-6,TRBV5-1,-,TGCGCCAGCAGCTTAGACGGTTCACCCCTCCACTTT,CASSLDGSPLHF
many,TRBJ1-1,TRBV7-2,TRBD1,TGTGCCAGCAGCTTAGAGGGACAGATGAACACTGAAGCTTTCTTT,CASSLEGQMNTEAFF
few,TRBJ2-1,TRBV11-2,-,TGTGCCAGCAGCTTCCTCCCGGGGGTCGCCTACAATGAGCAGTTCTTC,CASSFLPGVAYNEQFF
-,TRBJ1-6,TRBV6-5,TRBD1,TGTGCCAGCAGTTCCCTCGGACAGGGTAATTCACCCCTCCACTTT,CASSSLGQGNSPLHF
-,TRBJ2-1,TRBV7-2,-,TGTGCCAGCAGCTTAGATCGACGGAGGAGTGAGCAGTTCTTC,CASSLDRRRSEQFF
many,TRBJ1-1,TRBV5-1,-,TGCGCCAGCAGCTTAGGCAGTCTGAACACTGAAGCTTTCTTT,CASSLGSLNTEAFF
-,TRBJ2-7,TRBV7-2,-,TGTGCCAGCAGCCCAGTCGGCTACTCCTACGAGCAGTACTTC,CASSPVGYSYEQYF
few,TRBJ2-7,TRBV28,-,TGTGCCAGCGAGAGCTCCTACGAGCAGTACTTC,CASESSYEQYF
-,TRBJ2-2,TRBV11-2,TRBD1,TGTGCCAGCAGCTTAAGTCCAGGGGGAAACACCGGGGAGCTGTTTTTT,CASSLSPGGNTGELFF